This T cell receptor beta chain emerged from a study of cytomegalovirus exposure and HLA in healthy donors. PCR involved 60 Vbeta and 13 Jbeta primers. Clones were read by immunoSEQ multiplex PCR, and TCRdb kept only the in-frame ones, dropping some. The data contain about 130,000 clones, over 60% of them singletons. CDR1 and CDR2 from the germline V gene are SEHNR and FQNEAQ (reference sequence). Between the trimmed V and J ends, which lost 1 base and 0 bases, there was a span of 7 bases. CDR3 length: 15 amino acids. Donors were nominally healthy when sampled, though unrecorded immune exposures were likely.

Sequencing used PBMCs. This clonotype was sampled from a human donor in good health. The chain joins TRBV7-9 to TRBJ1-3; D call uncertain. Here the CDR3 reads CASSLELFSGNTIYF. CDR3 DNA: TGTGCCAGCAGCTTAGAACTATTCTCTGGAAACACCATATATTTT.